This T cell receptor (beta chain) was captured in a study of blood T cell repertoires in COVID-19. Two negative PCRs, clearance, or symptom resolution were required of recovered Cohort 3 donors. Unmatched junction bases numbered 4, after V lost 6 bases and J lost 5 bases. CDR3 length: 14 amino acids. Germline V gives CDR1 MDHEN, CDR2 SYDVKM. The data were produced by immunoSEQ multiplex PCR, yet TCRdb's version contains in-frame clones alone and is incomplete. The profile shows roughly 400,000 clones, about 90% of them singletons. The sequence derives from a woman aged 25-40 years who had recovered from COVID-19. The chain combines TRBV28 with TRBJ1-4; 9 bases agree with TRBD1. Sequencing input: PBMCs or T cells enriched from blood (not recorded which). The CDR3 protein is CASRVTGGNEKLFF. In DNA form, the CDR3 reads TGTGCCAGCAGAGTGACAGGGGGGAATGAAAAACTGTTTTTT.